This T cell receptor (beta chain) came from a study of blood T cell repertoires in COVID-19 (dated by TCRdb to the early 2020s). With regard to the full study: The collaborator samples originated in the United States, Italy and Spain and spanned the acute and convalescent phases of COVID-19. The material from the prospective study consisted of cDNA or gDNA derived from T cells, B-cell-depleted T cells, or PBMCs. The dataset comprised deeply sampled blood TCRbeta repertoires from subjects exposed to, actively infected with, or recovered from COVID-19. A freely available public database, intended as a resource for researchers studying the immune response to SARS-CoV-2, is where the repertoires were released. The samples were drawn from two sources: the first 160 participants of the ongoing ImmuneRACE study, and over 1,000 subjects contributed by 6 global collaborators. Nearly every sample came with metadata listing a de-identified subject ID, COVID-19 status, age in years and sex. Where available, HLA class I and class II types were taken from metadata supplied by the sample provider and were not determined by assay-based typing. Here is what the overall study found, with its caveats: Clinical and demographic metadata were provided uncurated, with the amount varying by source and participant.

Participants in the prospective study were enrolled through a virtual design, were aged roughly 18 to 100 years, and lived in 24 United States geographic areas. In the prospective study, cohorts were assigned on the basis of participant-reported clinical history obtained from a screening survey and a study questionnaire. Recovered participants in ImmuneRACE Cohort 3 were defined as having two consecutive negative NP/OP PCR tests, clearance from a healthcare professional, or resolution of symptoms. In the prospective study, whole blood, serum and a nasopharyngeal or oropharyngeal swab were collected from each participant by mobile phlebotomists. Additional blood draws and questionnaires over an approximately two-month period could optionally be provided by prospective study participants. Prospective study blood samples were shipped either frozen or at room temperature before DNA extraction. The immunoSEQ Assay, a bias-controlled multiplex PCR, was used to amplify TCRbeta CDR3 regions from genomic DNA. The original pipeline was this. The number of nucleated cells in each sample was estimated from the amplification of reference gene primers within the assay. To quantify the absolute abundance of each unique TCRbeta CDR3 rearrangement, sequence reads were collapsed and filtered. Productive Simpson clonality was computed per sample as the square root of Simpson's diversity index over productive rearrangements. Drawn from immuneACCESS, this table holds only the in-frame rearrangements with V and J called that TCRdb kept. Clones are partly lost; checked studies trace under half to an unresolved V gene and leave the rest unexplained. The V and J calls and clone size come from that table; D and trimming were worked out from the DNA. In this sample the table shows some 270,000 clones, around 85% of which occur a single time. The top ten constitute more than 4% of the sample.

The CDR3 numbers 13 residues from cysteine through phenylalanine. This entry keeps only the CDR3 DNA: 39 bases, framed from base 1. Trimming removed 0 bases from V and 11 bases from J, leaving 13 bases between the germline ends. CDR1 and CDR2 are read off the germline V gene as SGHDT and YYEEEE. This clone was observed once. Its antigen has not been determined. No per-base quality is available; no much larger clone lies one base away. Recombination linked TRBV5-6 to TRBJ2-3, with TRBD2 tentatively as D gene (6 bases match). This clonotype originated in a woman aged 25 to 39 who had recovered from COVID-19. The sequenced sample was PBMCs or T cells enriched from blood (not recorded which). CDR3 region: CASSLEARGGQYF. In nucleotides, the sequence is TGTGCCAGCAGCTTGGAAGCGCGGGGTGGGCAGTATTTT.